This T cell receptor beta chain came from a study of cytomegalovirus exposure and HLA in healthy donors. The germline V gene encodes CDR1 MDHEN and CDR2 SYDVKM. Trimming took off 3 bases at V and 8 bases at J, with 19 bases between the two ends. This CDR3 is 15 amino acids long. In regard to this clone: Its target is not known.

The PCR contained 60 Vbeta and 13 Jbeta primers. The data were produced by immunoSEQ multiplex PCR, yet TCRdb's version contains in-frame clones alone and is incomplete. The sample carries 150,000 to 200,000 clones, roughly 79% recorded once. General study results and limits: The listing of roughly 160 TCR beta chains classed them as cytomegalovirus-associated. Reports indicate that TCR beta sequences accurately predicted the HLA-A and HLA-B alleles of most subjects.

This chain joins TRBV28 and TRBJ1-2; D is ambiguous. The receptor was isolated from a man younger than 35 in good health and CMV-seropositive. Sequenced: PBMCs. The CDR3 here is CASSFKLTEVRGYTF. The CDR3, as DNA: TGTGCCAGCAGTTTTAAGTTGACGGAGGTACGGGGCTACACCTTC.